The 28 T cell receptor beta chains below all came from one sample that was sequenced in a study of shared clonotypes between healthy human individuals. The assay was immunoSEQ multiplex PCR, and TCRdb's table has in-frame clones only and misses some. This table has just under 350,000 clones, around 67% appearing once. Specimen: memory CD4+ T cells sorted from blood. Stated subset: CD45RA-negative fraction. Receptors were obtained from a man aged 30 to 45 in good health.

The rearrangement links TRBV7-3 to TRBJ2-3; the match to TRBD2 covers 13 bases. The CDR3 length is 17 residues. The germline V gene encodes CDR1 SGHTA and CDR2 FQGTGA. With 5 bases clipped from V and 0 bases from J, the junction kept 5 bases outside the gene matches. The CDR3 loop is CASSPGTSGMSTDTQYF. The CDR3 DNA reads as TGTGCCAGCAGCCCAGGGACTAGCGGGATGAGCACAGATACGCAGTATTTT.

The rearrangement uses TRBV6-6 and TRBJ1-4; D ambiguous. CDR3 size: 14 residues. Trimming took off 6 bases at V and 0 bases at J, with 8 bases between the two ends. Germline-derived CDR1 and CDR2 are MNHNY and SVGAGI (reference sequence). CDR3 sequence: CASRQTATNEKLFF. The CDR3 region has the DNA TGTGCCAGCAGGCAGACCGCAACTAATGAAAAACTGTTTTTT.

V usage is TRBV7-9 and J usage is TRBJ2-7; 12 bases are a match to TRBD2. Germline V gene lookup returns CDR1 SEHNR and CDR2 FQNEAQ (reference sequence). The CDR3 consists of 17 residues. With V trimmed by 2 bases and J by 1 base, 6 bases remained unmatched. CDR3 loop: CASSLTGLAGRSYEQYF. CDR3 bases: TGTGCCAGCAGCTTAACCGGACTAGCGGGACGGTCCTACGAGCAGTACTTC.

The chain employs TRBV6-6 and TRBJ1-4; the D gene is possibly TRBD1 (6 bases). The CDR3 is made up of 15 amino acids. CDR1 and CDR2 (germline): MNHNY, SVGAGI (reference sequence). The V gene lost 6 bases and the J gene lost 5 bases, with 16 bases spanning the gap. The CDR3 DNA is TGTGCCAGCAGCGTCATGGGGGGCGACAATGAAAAACTGTTTTTT. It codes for CASSVMGGDNEKLFF.

The CDR3 loop reads CASSLASGNYEQYF. Here the CDR3 DNA reads TGTGCCAGCAGCTTAGCGAGCGGAAACTACGAGCAGTACTTC. The chain employs TRBV7-2 and TRBJ2-7, with D possibly being TRBD2 (5 bases). This CDR3 contains 14 residues. Germline V gene sequence: CDR1 SGHTA, CDR2 FQGNSA. With 0 bases removed from V and 3 bases from J, the gap between germline ends came to 9 bases. The whole variable domain, filled in from reference TRBV7-2 and TRBJ2-7, reads GAGVSQSPSNKVTEKGKDVELRCDPISGHTALYWYRQSLGQGLEFLIYFQGNSAPDKSGLPSDRFSAERTGGSVSTLTIQRTQQEDSAVYLCASSLASGNYEQYFGPGTRLTVT.

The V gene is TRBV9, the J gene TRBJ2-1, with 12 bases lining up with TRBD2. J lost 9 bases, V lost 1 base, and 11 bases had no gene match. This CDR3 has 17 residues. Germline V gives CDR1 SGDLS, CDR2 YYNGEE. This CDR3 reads CASSVRASGRAYSEQFF. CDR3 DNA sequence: TGTGCCAGCAGCGTACGGGCTAGCGGGAGGGCCTATAGTGAGCAGTTCTTC.

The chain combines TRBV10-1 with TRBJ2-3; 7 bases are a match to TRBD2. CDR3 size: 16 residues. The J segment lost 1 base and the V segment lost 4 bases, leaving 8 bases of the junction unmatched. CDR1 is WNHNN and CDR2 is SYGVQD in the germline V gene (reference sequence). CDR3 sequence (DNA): TGCGCCAGCAGTGGTGCCCCGGGGAGGGGCACAGATACGCAGTATTTT. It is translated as CASSGAPGRGTDTQYF.

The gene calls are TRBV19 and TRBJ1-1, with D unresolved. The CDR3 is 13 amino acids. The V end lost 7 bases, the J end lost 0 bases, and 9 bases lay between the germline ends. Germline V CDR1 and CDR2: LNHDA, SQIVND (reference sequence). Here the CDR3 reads CASKSYMNTEAFF. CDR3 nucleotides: TGTGCCAGTAAGTCCTATATGAACACTGAAGCTTTCTTT.

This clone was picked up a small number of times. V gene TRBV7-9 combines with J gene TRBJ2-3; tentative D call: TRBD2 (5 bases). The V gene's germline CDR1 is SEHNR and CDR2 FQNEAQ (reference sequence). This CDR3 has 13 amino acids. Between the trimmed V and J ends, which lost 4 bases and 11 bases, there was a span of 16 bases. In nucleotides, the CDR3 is TGTGCCAGCAGCTCCGAGAGCGGCTATCGGCAGTATTTT. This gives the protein CASSSESGYRQYF. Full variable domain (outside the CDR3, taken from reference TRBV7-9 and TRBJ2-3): DTGVSQNPRHKITKRGQNVTFRCDPISEHNRLYWYRQTLGQGPEFLTYFQNEAQLEKSRLLSDRFSAERPKGSFSTLEIQRTEQGDSAMYLCASSSESGYRQYFGPGTRLTVL.

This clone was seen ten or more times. DNA of the CDR3: TGTGCCAGCAGTGGGGGGTTAGGGCAGAGTGCCTATGGCTACACCTTC. It translates to CASSGGLGQSAYGYTF. The chain uses TRBV6-1 and TRBJ1-2; maybe TRBD1 (5 bases). V was trimmed by 4 bases and J by 4 bases, leaving 19 bases between them. Germline CDR1 MNHNS, CDR2 SASEGT. The CDR3 is made up of 16 amino acids.

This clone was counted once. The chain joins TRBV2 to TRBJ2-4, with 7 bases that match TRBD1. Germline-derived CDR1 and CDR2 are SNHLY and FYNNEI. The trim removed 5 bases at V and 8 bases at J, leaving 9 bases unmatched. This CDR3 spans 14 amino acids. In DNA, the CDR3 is TGTGCCAGCAGTTTACAGGGGAGAGAGGACATTCAGTACTTC. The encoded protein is CASSLQGREDIQYF.

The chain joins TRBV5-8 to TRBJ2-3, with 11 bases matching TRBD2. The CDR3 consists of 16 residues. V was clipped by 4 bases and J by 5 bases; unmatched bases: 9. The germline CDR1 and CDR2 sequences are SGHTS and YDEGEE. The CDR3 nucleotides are TGTGCCAGCAGCGATCGACTAGCGGGATTTTTAGATACGCAGTATTTT. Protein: CASSDRLAGFLDTQYF.

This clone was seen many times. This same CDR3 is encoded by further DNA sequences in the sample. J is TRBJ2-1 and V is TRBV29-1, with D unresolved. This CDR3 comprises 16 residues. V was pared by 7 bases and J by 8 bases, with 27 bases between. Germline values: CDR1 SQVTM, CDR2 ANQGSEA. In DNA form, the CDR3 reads TGCAGCGGGAAGATGGTCGCGCCCCATGTATTAGATGAGCAGTTCTTC. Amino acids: CSGKMVAPHVLDEQFF.

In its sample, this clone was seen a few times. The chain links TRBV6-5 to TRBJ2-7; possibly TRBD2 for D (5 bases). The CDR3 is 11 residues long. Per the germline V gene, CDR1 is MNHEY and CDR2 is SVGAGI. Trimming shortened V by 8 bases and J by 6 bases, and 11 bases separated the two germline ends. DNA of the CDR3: TGTGCCAGCGGGGAGTGGGGCGAGCAGTACTTC. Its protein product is CASGEWGEQYF.

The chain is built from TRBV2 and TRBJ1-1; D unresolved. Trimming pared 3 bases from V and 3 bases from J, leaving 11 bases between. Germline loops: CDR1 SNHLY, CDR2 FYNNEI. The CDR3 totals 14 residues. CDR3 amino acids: CASSEGPADTEAFF. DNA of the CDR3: TGTGCCAGCAGTGAGGGCCCGGCGGACACTGAAGCTTTCTTT.

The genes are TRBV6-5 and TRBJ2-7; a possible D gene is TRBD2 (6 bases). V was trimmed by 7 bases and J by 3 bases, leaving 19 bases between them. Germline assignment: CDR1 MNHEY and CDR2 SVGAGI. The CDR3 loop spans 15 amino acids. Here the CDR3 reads CASIYSPGLVYEQYF. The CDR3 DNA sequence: TGTGCCAGCATCTACAGTCCGGGACTCGTCTACGAGCAGTACTTC.

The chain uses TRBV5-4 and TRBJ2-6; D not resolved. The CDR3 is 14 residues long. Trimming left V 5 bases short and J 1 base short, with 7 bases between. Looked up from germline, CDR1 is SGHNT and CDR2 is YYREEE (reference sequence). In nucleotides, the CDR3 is TGTGCCAGCAGAAAAGCTTCTGGGGCCAACGTCCTGACTTTC. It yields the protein CASRKASGANVLTF.

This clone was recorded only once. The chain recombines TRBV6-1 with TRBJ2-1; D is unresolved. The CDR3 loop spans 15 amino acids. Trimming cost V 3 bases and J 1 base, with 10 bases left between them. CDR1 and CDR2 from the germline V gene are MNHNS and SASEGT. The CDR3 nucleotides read TGTGCCAGCAGTGATCTCCCAGGTTCCTACAATGAGCAGTTCTTC. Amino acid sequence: CASSDLPGSYNEQFF.

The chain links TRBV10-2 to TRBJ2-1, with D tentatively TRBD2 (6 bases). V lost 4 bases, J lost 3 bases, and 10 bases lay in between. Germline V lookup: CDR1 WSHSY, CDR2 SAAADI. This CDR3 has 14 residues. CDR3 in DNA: TGCGCCAGCAGTGGAAAGGGACTCTACAATGAGCAGTTCTTC. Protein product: CASSGKGLYNEQFF.

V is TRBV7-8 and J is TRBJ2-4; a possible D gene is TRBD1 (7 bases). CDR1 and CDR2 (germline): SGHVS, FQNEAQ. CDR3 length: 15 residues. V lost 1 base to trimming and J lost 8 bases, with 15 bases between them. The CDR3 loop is CASSLEGGRRDIQYF. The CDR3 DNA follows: TGTGCCAGCAGCTTAGAAGGGGGCCGGAGGGACATTCAGTACTTC. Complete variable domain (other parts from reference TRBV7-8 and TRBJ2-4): GAGVSQSPRYKVAKRGQDVALRCDPISGHVSLFWYQQALGQGPEFLTYFQNEAQLDKSGLPSDRFFAERPEGSVSTLKIQRTQQEDSAVYLCASSLEGGRRDIQYFGAGTRLSVL.

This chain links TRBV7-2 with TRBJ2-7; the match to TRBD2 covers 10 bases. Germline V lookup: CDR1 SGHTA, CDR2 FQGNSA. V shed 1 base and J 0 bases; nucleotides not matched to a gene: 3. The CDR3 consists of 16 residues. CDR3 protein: CASSLVASGSSYEQYF. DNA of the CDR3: TGTGCCAGCAGCTTAGTGGCTAGCGGGAGCTCCTACGAGCAGTACTTC.

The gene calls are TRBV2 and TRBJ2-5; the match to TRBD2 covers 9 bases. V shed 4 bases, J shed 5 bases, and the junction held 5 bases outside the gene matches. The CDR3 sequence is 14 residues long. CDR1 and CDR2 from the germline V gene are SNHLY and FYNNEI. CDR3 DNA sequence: TGTGCCAGCAGTGGCGGGAGGGCCGGGGAGACCCAGTACTTC. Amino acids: CASSGGRAGETQYF. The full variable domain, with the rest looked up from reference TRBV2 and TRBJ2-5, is EPEVTQTPSHQVTQMGQEVILRCVPISNHLYFYWYRQILGQKVEFLVSFYNNEISEKSEIFDDQFSVERPDGSNFTLKIRSTKLEDSAMYFCASSGGRAGETQYFGPGTRLLVL.

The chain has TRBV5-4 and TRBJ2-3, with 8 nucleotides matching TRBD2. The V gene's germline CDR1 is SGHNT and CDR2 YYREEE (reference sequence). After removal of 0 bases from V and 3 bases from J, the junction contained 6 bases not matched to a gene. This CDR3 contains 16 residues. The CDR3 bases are TGTGCCAGCAGCTTGGGTCAGCGGGAGCAAACAGATACGCAGTATTTT. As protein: CASSLGQREQTDTQYF.

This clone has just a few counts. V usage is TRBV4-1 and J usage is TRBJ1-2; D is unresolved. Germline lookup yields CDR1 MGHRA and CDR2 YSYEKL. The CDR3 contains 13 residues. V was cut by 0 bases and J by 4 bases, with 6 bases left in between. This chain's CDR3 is CASSQEGSYGYTF. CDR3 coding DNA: TGCGCCAGCAGCCAAGAAGGATCCTATGGCTACACCTTC.

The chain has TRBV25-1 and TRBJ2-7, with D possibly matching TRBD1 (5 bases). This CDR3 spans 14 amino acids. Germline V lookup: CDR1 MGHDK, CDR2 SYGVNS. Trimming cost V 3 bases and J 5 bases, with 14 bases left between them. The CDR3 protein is CASSDGSRAHEQYF. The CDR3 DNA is TGTGCCAGCAGTGATGGAAGCAGGGCCCACGAGCAGTACTTC.

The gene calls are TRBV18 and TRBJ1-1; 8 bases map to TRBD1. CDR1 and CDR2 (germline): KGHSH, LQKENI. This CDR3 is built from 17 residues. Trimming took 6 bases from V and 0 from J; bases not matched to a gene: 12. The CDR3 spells CASSPTPGDRLNTEAFF. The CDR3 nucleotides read TGTGCCAGCTCCCCGACGCCGGGGGACAGGCTGAACACTGAAGCTTTCTTT.

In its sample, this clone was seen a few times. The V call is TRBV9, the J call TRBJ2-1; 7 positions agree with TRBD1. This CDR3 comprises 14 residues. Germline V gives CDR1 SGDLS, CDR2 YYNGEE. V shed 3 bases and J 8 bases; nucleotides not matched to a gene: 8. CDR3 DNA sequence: TGTGCCAGCAGCGGAAGGGGGCAGGGCTATGAGCAGTTCTTC. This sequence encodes CASSGRGQGYEQFF.

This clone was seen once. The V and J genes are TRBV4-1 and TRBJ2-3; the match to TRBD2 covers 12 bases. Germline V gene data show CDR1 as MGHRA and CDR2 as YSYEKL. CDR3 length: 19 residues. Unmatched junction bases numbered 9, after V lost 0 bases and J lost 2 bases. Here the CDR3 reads CASSQDRAASGRDTDTQYF. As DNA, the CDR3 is TGCGCCAGCAGCCAAGATAGGGCGGCTAGCGGGAGGGACACAGATACGCAGTATTTT.